By proportion, the clone carrying this T cell receptor beta chain is medium-sized. The antigen is undetermined. Genes and germline come from the mouse. The observed sequence ends 1 residue before the CDR3 terminus, with the missing tail filled in from the germline J gene. Here immunoSEQ multiplex PCR was the method, and the copy in TCRdb shows in-frame clones only, minus some. The sample carries 8,500 to 10,000 clones, 47% recorded once. These data originate in a study of tissue T cells after allogeneic stem cell transplantation. Whole-study results and caveats: TCR repertoires tracked anatomic similarity, regardless of disease or transplant status.

The time point was: mouse harvest day 7 after allogeneic transplant. Tail vein injection delivered 10^7 T-cell-depleted bone marrow cells and 10^6 splenic CD5+ T cells. Trimming removed 3 bases from V and 6 bases from J; junction bases left unmatched: 5. CDR1 and CDR2 from the germline V gene are NNHNN and SYGAGS (reference sequence). The CDR3 is made up of 13 amino acids. This receptor was obtained from a female BALB/c mouse given C57BL/6 T cells with graft-versus-host disease after an allogeneic hematopoietic cell transplant. V gene TRBV13-2 combines with J gene TRBJ2-7; TRBD1 aligns across 8 bases. Sequenced material: gut tissue. CDR3 protein: CASGAAGTGEQYF. Incomplete CDR3 DNA: TGTGCCAGCGGTGCCGCCGGGACAGGTGAACAGTAC.